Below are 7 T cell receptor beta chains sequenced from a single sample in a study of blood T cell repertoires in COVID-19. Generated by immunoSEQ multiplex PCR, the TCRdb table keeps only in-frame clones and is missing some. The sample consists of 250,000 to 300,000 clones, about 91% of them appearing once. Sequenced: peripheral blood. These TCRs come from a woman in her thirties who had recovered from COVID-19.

The CDR3 loop is CASSLSGFGNQPQHF. The CDR3 coding sequence is TGTGCCAGCAGTTTGTCGGGGTTCGGTAATCAGCCCCAGCATTTT. V is TRBV28 and J is TRBJ1-5; D is unresolved. Looked up from germline, CDR1 is MDHEN and CDR2 is SYDVKM. Trimming removed 3 bases at V and 4 bases at J, with 13 bases between. CDR3 length: 15 amino acids.

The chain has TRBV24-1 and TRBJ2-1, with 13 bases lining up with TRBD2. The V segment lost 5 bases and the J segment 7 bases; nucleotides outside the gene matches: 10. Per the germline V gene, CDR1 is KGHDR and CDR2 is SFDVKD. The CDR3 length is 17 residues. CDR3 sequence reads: CATSVPRTSGGGNEQFF. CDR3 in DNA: TGTGCCACCAGTGTCCCCAGGACTAGCGGGGGTGGTAATGAGCAGTTCTTC.

CDR3 in DNA: TGTGCCACTGGGGGGGGATCGATAAACTACGAGCAGTACTTC. Its translation is CATGGGSINYEQYF. The rearrangement links TRBV28 to TRBJ2-7, with 7 bases fitting TRBD2. After removal of 10 bases from V and 3 bases from J, the junction contained 12 bases not matched to a gene. The V gene's germline CDR1 is MDHEN and CDR2 SYDVKM. The CDR3 runs 14 residues.

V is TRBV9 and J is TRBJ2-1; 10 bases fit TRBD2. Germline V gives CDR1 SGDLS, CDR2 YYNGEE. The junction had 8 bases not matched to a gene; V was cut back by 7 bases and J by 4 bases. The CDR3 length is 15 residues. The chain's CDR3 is CASGSGGVGYNEQFF. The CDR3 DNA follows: TGTGCCAGCGGAAGCGGGGGGGTCGGTTACAATGAGCAGTTCTTC.

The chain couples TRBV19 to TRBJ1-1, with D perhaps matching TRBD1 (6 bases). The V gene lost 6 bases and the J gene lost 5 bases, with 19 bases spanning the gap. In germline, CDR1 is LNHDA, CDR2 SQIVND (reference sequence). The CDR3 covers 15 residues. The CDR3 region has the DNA TGTGCCAGTAGCGAGTATTCTTGGGGGCGGACTGAAGCTTTCTTT. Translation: CASSEYSWGRTEAFF.

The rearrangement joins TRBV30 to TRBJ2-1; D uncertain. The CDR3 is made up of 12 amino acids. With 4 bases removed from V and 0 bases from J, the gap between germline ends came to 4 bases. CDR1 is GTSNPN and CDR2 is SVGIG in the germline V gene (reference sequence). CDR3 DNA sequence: TGTGCCTGGACTAGCTCCTACAATGAGCAGTTCTTC. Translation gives CAWTSSYNEQFF.

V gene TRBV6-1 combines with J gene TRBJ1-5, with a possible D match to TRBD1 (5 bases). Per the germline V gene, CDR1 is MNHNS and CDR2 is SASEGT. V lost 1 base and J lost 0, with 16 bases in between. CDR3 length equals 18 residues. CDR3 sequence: CASSEGQGYFYSNQPQHF. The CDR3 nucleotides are TGTGCCAGCAGTGAAGGCCAGGGCTACTTTTATAGCAATCAGCCCCAGCATTTT.